A selection of T cell receptor beta chains follows, all from one sample in a study of T-cell reconstitution after alpha-beta-depleted transplantation in children. TCRdb reprocessed the PCR reads via MiXCR and lists one record per CDR3 protein. The table shows almost 250,000 distinct CDR3 sequences, with under 30% occurring only once. The starting material was PBMCs, obtained before TCRalphabeta/CD19-depleted stem cell transplant. The source is a girl between 2 and 10 years old with Fanconi anemia, due to receive a stem cell transplant. Both conserved end residues are part of each CDR3. Each record gives: clone size, V gene, D gene, J gene, CDR3 protein, CDR3 DNA. D genes are given only for firm matches. Rows may omit the clone size; those that give it use once, few, many or a size class.

clone size: NA; V gene: TRBV5-6; D gene: TRBD2; J gene: TRBJ2-1; CDR3 protein: CASSPTSGGALFF; CDR3 DNA: TGTGCCAGCAGCCCGACTAGCGGGGGGGCCCTGTTCTTC
clone size: NA; V gene: TRBV28; D gene: TRBD1; J gene: TRBJ2-7; CDR3 protein: CASSQRGDRARPYEQYF; CDR3 DNA: TGTGCCAGCAGCCAGAGGGGAGACAGGGCGAGGCCCTACGAGCAGTACTTC
clone size: few; V gene: TRBV3-1; D gene: TRBD2; J gene: TRBJ2-7; CDR3 protein: CASSPRGLIYEQYF; CDR3 DNA: TGTGCCAGCAGCCCGAGGGGACTAATCTACGAGCAGTACTTC
clone size: many; V gene: TRBV29-1; D gene: NA; J gene: TRBJ2-5; CDR3 protein: CSQPIPTGDRYDGETQYF; CDR3 DNA: TGCAGTCAACCCATCCCCACTGGAGACAGGTACGATGGAGAGACCCAGTACTTC
clone size: NA; V gene: TRBV7-2; D gene: TRBD1; J gene: TRBJ2-6; CDR3 protein: CASSLYHLRDREGASGANVLTF; CDR3 DNA: TGTGCCAGCAGCTTATACCATCTCCGGGACAGGGAAGGGGCCTCTGGGGCCAACGTCCTGACTTTC
clone size: NA; V gene: TRBV10-1; D gene: NA; J gene: TRBJ2-7; CDR3 protein: CASSEASWTNRYF; CDR3 DNA: TGCGCCAGCAGTGAGGCTAGTTGGACTAACCGGTACTTC
clone size: NA; V gene: TRBV7-2; D gene: NA; J gene: TRBJ2-7; CDR3 protein: CASSLASLGYEQYF; CDR3 DNA: TGTGCCAGCAGCTTAGCGAGTTTGGGCTACGAGCAGTACTTC
clone size: NA; V gene: TRBV28; D gene: NA; J gene: TRBJ2-7; CDR3 protein: CASRHAWTYEQYF; CDR3 DNA: TGTGCCAGCAGGCACGCTTGGACCTACGAGCAGTACTTC
clone size: few; V gene: TRBV20-1; D gene: NA; J gene: TRBJ2-1; CDR3 protein: CSARDTDNEQFF; CDR3 DNA: TGCAGTGCTAGAGACACGGACAATGAGCAGTTCTTC
clone size: few; V gene: TRBV20-1; D gene: NA; J gene: TRBJ1-5; CDR3 protein: CSATTSRDHQPQHF; CDR3 DNA: TGCAGTGCCACAACTAGCAGGGATCATCAGCCCCAGCATTTT
clone size: many; V gene: TRBV29-1; D gene: TRBD2; J gene: TRBJ2-1; CDR3 protein: CSTGGLEDNEQFF; CDR3 DNA: TGCAGCACTGGGGGACTAGAAGACAATGAGCAGTTCTTC
clone size: many; V gene: TRBV5-1; D gene: NA; J gene: TRBJ2-7; CDR3 protein: CASSLAGGTYNYEQYF; CDR3 DNA: TGCGCCAGCAGCTTGGCAGGGGGGACATACAACTACGAGCAGTACTTC
clone size: few; V gene: TRBV20-1; D gene: TRBD2; J gene: TRBJ2-3; CDR3 protein: CSARWLAVEDTQYF; CDR3 DNA: TGCAGTGCTAGGTGGCTAGCGGTGGAAGATACGCAGTATTTT
clone size: many; V gene: TRBV20-1; D gene: NA; J gene: TRBJ2-7; CDR3 protein: CSASLSYEQYF; CDR3 DNA: TGCAGTGCTAGTCTTTCCTACGAGCAGTACTTC
clone size: few; V gene: TRBV7-2; D gene: NA; J gene: TRBJ1-6; CDR3 protein: CASTPAPDSPLHF; CDR3 DNA: TGTGCCAGCACCCCGGCCCCAGATTCACCCCTCCACTTT
clone size: NA; V gene: TRBV27; D gene: NA; J gene: TRBJ2-1; CDR3 protein: CASSRAVRNEQFF; CDR3 DNA: TGTGCCAGCAGTAGAGCGGTGCGCAATGAGCAGTTCTTC
clone size: once; V gene: TRBV20-1; D gene: NA; J gene: TRBJ2-7; CDR3 protein: CSVRGGQTYEQYF; CDR3 DNA: TGCAGTGTTAGAGGGGGACAAACCTACGAGCAGTACTTC
clone size: few; V gene: TRBV7-9; D gene: NA; J gene: TRBJ2-1; CDR3 protein: CASSLLDSHNEQFF; CDR3 DNA: TGTGCCAGCAGCTTACTCGACAGCCACAATGAGCAGTTCTTC
clone size: NA; V gene: TRBV20-1; D gene: TRBD2; J gene: TRBJ2-1; CDR3 protein: CSARGGTSGSYNEQFF; CDR3 DNA: TGCAGTGCTAGAGGAGGGACTAGCGGGTCCTACAATGAGCAGTTCTTC
clone size: many; V gene: TRBV20-1; D gene: TRBD1; J gene: TRBJ1-1; CDR3 protein: CSARDAGGFTEAFF; CDR3 DNA: TGCAGTGCTAGAGATGCAGGGGGCTTCACTGAAGCTTTCTTT
clone size: many; V gene: TRBV10-3; D gene: NA; J gene: TRBJ2-3; CDR3 protein: CAISEGGALATDTQYF; CDR3 DNA: TGTGCCATCAGTGAAGGAGGGGCCCTTGCAACAGATACGCAGTATTTT
clone size: NA; V gene: TRBV6-1; D gene: NA; J gene: TRBJ1-4; CDR3 protein: CASSVPSWREKLFF; CDR3 DNA: TGTGCCAGCAGTGTCCCGTCCTGGAGGGAAAAACTGTTTTTT
clone size: NA; V gene: TRBV7-3; D gene: NA; J gene: TRBJ1-2; CDR3 protein: CASSLTANYGYTF; CDR3 DNA: TGTGCCAGCAGCTTAACAGCTAACTATGGCTACACCTTC
clone size: NA; V gene: TRBV5-1; D gene: TRBD2; J gene: TRBJ2-3; CDR3 protein: CASSFLAGYTDTQYF; CDR3 DNA: TGCGCCAGCAGCTTTCTAGCGGGGTACACAGATACGCAGTATTTT
clone size: NA; V gene: TRBV29-1; D gene: NA; J gene: TRBJ2-1; CDR3 protein: CSVPSFGEQFF; CDR3 DNA: TGCAGCGTGCCGAGCTTCGGTGAGCAGTTCTTC
clone size: few; V gene: TRBV7-2; D gene: NA; J gene: TRBJ1-1; CDR3 protein: CASSSRIGGLTEAFF; CDR3 DNA: TGTGCCAGCAGCTCCCGGATCGGGGGGTTGACTGAAGCTTTCTTT
clone size: NA; V gene: TRBV6-5; D gene: TRBD2; J gene: TRBJ2-1; CDR3 protein: CASSYGLAGLYSYNEQFF; CDR3 DNA: TGTGCCAGCAGTTACGGACTAGCGGGGCTCTATTCCTACAATGAGCAGTTCTTC
clone size: NA; V gene: TRBV20-1; D gene: NA; J gene: TRBJ2-3; CDR3 protein: CSVYGELSLTQYF; CDR3 DNA: TGCAGTGTTTACGGAGAACTCAGTCTTACGCAGTATTTT
clone size: NA; V gene: TRBV20-1; D gene: NA; J gene: TRBJ1-2; CDR3 protein: CSAPGSGNFYGYTF; CDR3 DNA: TGCAGTGCTCCCGGTTCAGGGAACTTCTATGGCTACACCTTC
clone size: many; V gene: TRBV20-1; D gene: NA; J gene: TRBJ2-7; CDR3 protein: CSASPRAYEQYF; CDR3 DNA: TGCAGTGCTAGCCCGAGGGCTTACGAGCAGTACTTC
clone size: few; V gene: TRBV7-2; D gene: NA; J gene: TRBJ2-1; CDR3 protein: CASSPLAPSYNEQFF; CDR3 DNA: TGTGCCAGCAGCCCCCTAGCGCCCAGCTACAATGAGCAGTTCTTC
clone size: NA; V gene: TRBV29-1; D gene: NA; J gene: TRBJ2-1; CDR3 protein: CSVVSGGGNEQFF; CDR3 DNA: TGCAGCGTTGTTTCTGGAGGGGGTAATGAGCAGTTCTTC
clone size: many; V gene: TRBV30; D gene: NA; J gene: TRBJ2-5; CDR3 protein: CAWSPPRKETQYF; CDR3 DNA: TGTGCCTGGAGTCCCCCCAGGAAAGAGACCCAGTACTTC
clone size: NA; V gene: TRBV6-6; D gene: NA; J gene: TRBJ1-5; CDR3 protein: CASTQGNQPQHF; CDR3 DNA: TGTGCCAGCACTCAGGGTAATCAGCCCCAGCATTTT
clone size: NA; V gene: TRBV4-1; D gene: NA; J gene: TRBJ1-6; CDR3 protein: CASSQDGARVRSPLHF; CDR3 DNA: TGCGCCAGCAGCCAAGATGGGGCCCGGGTCCGATCACCCCTCCACTTT
clone size: NA; V gene: TRBV28; D gene: NA; J gene: TRBJ2-2; CDR3 protein: CASSFARAGQNTGELFF; CDR3 DNA: TGTGCCAGCAGTTTCGCCCGAGCGGGACAAAACACCGGGGAGCTGTTTTTT
clone size: few; V gene: TRBV24-1; D gene: NA; J gene: TRBJ2-1; CDR3 protein: CATSHGGSSYNEQFF; CDR3 DNA: TGTGCCACCAGCCATGGGGGGAGCTCCTACAATGAGCAGTTCTTC
clone size: few; V gene: TRBV6-4; D gene: NA; J gene: TRBJ2-1; CDR3 protein: CASSTSLYNEQFF; CDR3 DNA: TGTGCCAGCAGTACTAGCTTATACAATGAGCAGTTCTTC
clone size: NA; V gene: TRBV24-1; D gene: NA; J gene: TRBJ1-1; CDR3 protein: CATSDADGHTEAFF; CDR3 DNA: TGTGCCACCAGTGATGCAGACGGCCACACTGAAGCTTTCTTT
clone size: NA; V gene: TRBV24-1; D gene: TRBD1; J gene: TRBJ1-5; CDR3 protein: CATSDLDRYNQPQHF; CDR3 DNA: TGTGCCACCAGTGACCTGGACAGGTACAATCAGCCCCAGCATTTT
clone size: NA; V gene: TRBV20-1; D gene: NA; J gene: TRBJ2-7; CDR3 protein: CSARDDLSGFYEQYF; CDR3 DNA: TGCAGTGCTAGAGACGACTTATCGGGGTTCTACGAGCAGTACTTC
clone size: few; V gene: TRBV29-1; D gene: NA; J gene: TRBJ2-3; CDR3 protein: CSVEMVESTDTQYF; CDR3 DNA: TGCAGCGTTGAAATGGTGGAAAGCACAGATACGCAGTATTTT
clone size: many; V gene: TRBV12-3/TRBV12-4; D gene: NA; J gene: TRBJ2-2; CDR3 protein: CASRGALNTGELFF; CDR3 DNA: TGTGCCAGCCGGGGGGCCCTGAACACCGGGGAGCTGTTTTTT
clone size: NA; V gene: TRBV5-1; D gene: NA; J gene: TRBJ2-7; CDR3 protein: CASSLGSVQYTYEQYF; CDR3 DNA: TGCGCCAGCAGCTTGGGTTCGGTTCAATACACCTACGAGCAGTACTTC
clone size: NA; V gene: TRBV10-1; D gene: NA; J gene: TRBJ2-5; CDR3 protein: CASSESITGIRKTQYF; CDR3 DNA: TGCGCCAGCAGTGAGTCGATTACAGGGATTAGGAAGACCCAGTACTTC
clone size: NA; V gene: TRBV25-1; D gene: NA; J gene: TRBJ2-3; CDR3 protein: CASKRDTDTQYF; CDR3 DNA: TGTGCCAGCAAGAGGGACACAGATACGCAGTATTTT
clone size: many; V gene: TRBV12-3/TRBV12-4; D gene: TRBD1; J gene: TRBJ1-1; CDR3 protein: CASSFQGAYTEAFF; CDR3 DNA: TGTGCCAGCAGTTTTCAGGGGGCCTACACTGAAGCTTTCTTT
clone size: many; V gene: TRBV12-3/TRBV12-4; D gene: NA; J gene: TRBJ2-1; CDR3 protein: CASRPTGRSSYNEQFF; CDR3 DNA: TGTGCCAGCAGGCCCACGGGACGGAGCTCCTACAATGAGCAGTTCTTC
clone size: few; V gene: TRBV7-2; D gene: NA; J gene: TRBJ2-5; CDR3 protein: CASSLFQAQETQYF; CDR3 DNA: TGTGCCAGCAGCTTATTTCAGGCCCAAGAGACCCAGTACTTC
clone size: few; V gene: TRBV5-1; D gene: TRBD1; J gene: TRBJ2-7; CDR3 protein: CASSRGQGEYEQYF; CDR3 DNA: TGCGCCAGCAGCAGGGGACAGGGTGAATACGAGCAGTACTTC
clone size: many; V gene: TRBV11-3; D gene: TRBD2; J gene: TRBJ2-7; CDR3 protein: CASSLVVASGAQHYEQYF; CDR3 DNA: TGTGCCAGCAGCTTAGTGGTGGCTAGCGGGGCCCAACACTACGAGCAGTACTTC